These 6 T cell receptor beta chains originate from one sample sequenced in a study of shared clonotypes between healthy human individuals. Some clones are missing from TCRdb's copy, which holds only in-frame ones; the method was immunoSEQ multiplex PCR. Of about 750,000 clones in the sample, 90% to 95% are singletons; the top ten hold 24%. Naive CD8 isolation took CD45RO-negative cells positively selected for CCR7 and excluded terminally differentiated effector memory CD45RA+ cells. The sequenced sample was naive CD8+ T cells sorted from blood. The origin of the receptors is a man in his thirties or forties in good health.

This rearrangement joins TRBV7-9 to TRBJ2-1, with 10 bases lining up with TRBD2. With 5 bases clipped from V and 1 base from J, the junction kept 5 bases outside the gene matches. Germline CDR1 is SEHNR and CDR2 is FQNEAQ (reference sequence). The length of the CDR3 is 16 residues. CDR3 in DNA: TGTGCCAGCAGCCCTGCTAGCGGGAGTTCCTACAATGAGCAGTTCTTC. It yields the protein CASSPASGSSYNEQFF.

The rearrangement uses TRBV7-9 and TRBJ1-4; D remains ambiguous. This CDR3 is 16 amino acids long. Germline-derived CDR1 and CDR2 are SEHNR and FQNEAQ (reference sequence). Deletions cut 4 bases from V and 0 bases from J, with 12 bases between. CDR3 DNA sequence: TGTGCCAGCAGCTCCCCAGACGCTGCAACTAATGAAAAACTGTTTTTT. It is translated as CASSSPDAATNEKLFF.

The V and J genes are TRBV10-3 and TRBJ2-7; D is unresolved. The CDR3 extends over 14 amino acids. From germline, CDR1 is ENHRY and CDR2 SYGVKD. The germline V and J ends were trimmed by 0 bases and 3 bases, with 9 bases remaining between them. This chain's CDR3 is CAISESQTDYEQYF. The CDR3 nucleotides are TGTGCCATCAGTGAGTCGCAGACGGACTACGAGCAGTACTTC.

The chain uses TRBV27 and TRBJ2-1; 8 nucleotides agree with TRBD2. Trimming took 10 bases from V and 5 from J; bases not matched to a gene: 13. Germline V gene data show CDR1 as MNHEY and CDR2 as SMNVEV (reference sequence). The CDR3 has 15 residues. CDR3 nucleotides: TGTGCCACGTATCCCGGGACTAGTTTTCACAATGAGCAGTTCTTC. Amino acid sequence: CATYPGTSFHNEQFF.

V and J are TRBV6-5 and TRBJ1-1; 9 positions match TRBD1. Germline V gives CDR1 MNHEY, CDR2 SVGAGI. V shed 5 bases, J shed 1 base, and the junction held 2 bases outside the gene matches. This CDR3 region has 14 residues. The CDR3 region has the DNA TGTGCCAGCAGTACGGGACAGGGGAACACTGAAGCTTTCTTT. Translation: CASSTGQGNTEAFF.

The chain combines TRBV4-1 with TRBJ1-5; D is uncertain. Germline V lookup: CDR1 MGHRA, CDR2 YSYEKL. CDR3 length: 13 residues. V lost 1 base, J lost 4 bases, and 5 bases lay in between. The CDR3 bases are TGCGCCAGCAGCCAAGTCGCGAATCAGCCCCAGCATTTT. It yields the protein CASSQVANQPQHF.